This T cell receptor beta chain was obtained from a study of T cells in localized non-small cell lung cancer. Sequencing was performed with immunoSEQ multiplex PCR; in TCRdb, only in-frame clones are kept and a portion is missing. Of 130,000 or so clones listed, 89% are singletons. V lost 4 bases, J lost 6 bases, and 19 bases lay in between. The CDR3 runs to 15 residues. Germline V lookup: CDR1 SGDLS, CDR2 YYNGEE. The V call is TRBV9, the J call TRBJ1-2; maybe TRBD1 (5 bases). The starting material was peripheral blood, obtained before any cancer treatment. The sequence derives from a female donor older than 55 with stage I lung adenocarcinoma. The CDR3 DNA reads TGTGCCAGCAGCCCCAGGTCCGCAGGGTCCGATGGCTACACCTTC. Amino acids: CASSPRSAGSDGYTF. The full variable domain, with the rest looked up from reference TRBV9 and TRBJ1-2, is DSGVTQTPKHLITATGQRVTLRCSPRSGDLSVYWYQQSLDQGLQFLIQYYNGEERAKGNILERFSAQQFPDLHSELNLSSLELGDSALYFCASSPRSAGSDGYTFGSGTRLTVV.